This T cell receptor beta chain came from a study of blood T cell repertoires in COVID-19. Study in general: COVID-19 samples, acute and convalescent, were from the United States, Italy and Spain. Nucleic acid was either cDNA or gDNA, and it came from T cells, B-cell-depleted T cells, or PBMCs.

The CDR3 has 13 residues. Trimming shortened V by 9 bases and J by 0 bases, and 12 bases separated the two germline ends. Germline values: CDR1 SNHLY, CDR2 FYNNEI. Profiled with immunoSEQ multiplex PCR; TCRdb holds only in-frame clones, not every one. The top ten hold around 3.9% of the sample, which has more than 300,000 clones, 85% to 95% seen once. Before they entered the study, exposed participants had met a COVID-19 case within 2 weeks. This chain connects TRBV2 to TRBJ2-7; weak D call: TRBD1 (6 bases). Sequences were obtained from PBMCs or T cells enriched from blood (not recorded which). The TCR comes from a young woman who had been exposed to COVID-19. The DNA for the CDR3 is TGTGCCAGTTGGACAGTGAGCTCCTACGAGCAGTACTTC. It translates to CASWTVSSYEQYF.